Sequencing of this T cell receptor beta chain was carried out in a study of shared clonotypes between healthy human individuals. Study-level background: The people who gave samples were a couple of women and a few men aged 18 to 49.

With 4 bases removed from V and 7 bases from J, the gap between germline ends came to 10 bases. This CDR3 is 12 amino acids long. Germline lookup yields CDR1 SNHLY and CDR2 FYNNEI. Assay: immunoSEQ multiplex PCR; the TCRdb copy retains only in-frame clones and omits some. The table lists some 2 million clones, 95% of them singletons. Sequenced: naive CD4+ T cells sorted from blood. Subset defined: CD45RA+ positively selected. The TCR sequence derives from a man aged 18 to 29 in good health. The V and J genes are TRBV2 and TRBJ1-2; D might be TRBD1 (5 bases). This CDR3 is CASSGSGFGYTF. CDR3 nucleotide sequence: TGTGCCAGCAGTGGGTCAGGGTTTGGCTACACCTTC.